The clone carrying this TCR beta chain was observed a handful of times. What it binds is unknown. The data were taken from a study of T cell responses to AZD1222 COVID-19 vaccine. The CDR3 runs 15 residues. Trimming at V came to 5 bases and at J to 6 bases, leaving 8 bases not matched to a gene. Germline V gives CDR1 SGHRS, CDR2 YFSETQ. Only in-frame clones appear in the TCRdb table, and some are missing; sequencing was by immunoSEQ multiplex PCR. Of about 110,000 clones in the sample, around nine tenths were seen once. Second-dose recipients at about 4 or about 12 weeks were treated as one pooled group. Study findings and constraints: Clonal diversity may have been underestimated in mostly white British donors. The span of vaccine-associated CD4 TCRs extended across spike, with dominance at 160-218 and 743-854. Seropositive AZD1222 recipients at baseline numbered only six or seven.

The receptor was derived from an adult who received the AZD1222 COVID-19 vaccine. The V gene is TRBV5-1, the J gene TRBJ2-1; 10 nucleotides line up with TRBD1. The material was peripheral blood, obtained 28 days after the second AZD1222 dose. This chain's CDR3 is CASSPRTGGSNEQFF. Written as DNA, the CDR3 is TGCGCCAGCAGTCCAAGGACAGGGGGAAGCAATGAGCAGTTCTTC.